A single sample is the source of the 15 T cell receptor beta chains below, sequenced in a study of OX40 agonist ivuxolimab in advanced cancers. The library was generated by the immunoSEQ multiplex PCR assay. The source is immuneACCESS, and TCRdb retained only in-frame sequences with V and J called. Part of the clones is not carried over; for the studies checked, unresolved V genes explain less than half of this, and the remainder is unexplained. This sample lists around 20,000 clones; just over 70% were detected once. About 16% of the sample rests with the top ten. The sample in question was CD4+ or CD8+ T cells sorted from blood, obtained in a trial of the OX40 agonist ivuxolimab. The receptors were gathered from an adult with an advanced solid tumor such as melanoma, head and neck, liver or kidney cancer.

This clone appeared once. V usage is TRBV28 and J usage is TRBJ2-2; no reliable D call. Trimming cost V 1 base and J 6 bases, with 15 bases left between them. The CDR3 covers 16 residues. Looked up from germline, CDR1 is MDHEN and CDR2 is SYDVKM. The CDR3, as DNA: TGTGCCAGCAGTTTATCCACGGTCCTATTAGCCGGGGAGCTGTTTTTT. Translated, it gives CASSLSTVLLAGELFF.

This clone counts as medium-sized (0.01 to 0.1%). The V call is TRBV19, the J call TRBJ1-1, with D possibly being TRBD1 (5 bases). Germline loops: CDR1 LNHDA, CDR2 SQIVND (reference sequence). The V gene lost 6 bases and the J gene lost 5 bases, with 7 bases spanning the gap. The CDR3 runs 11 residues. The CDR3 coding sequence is TGTGCCAGTAGGGGGGATACTGAAGCTTTCTTT. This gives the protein CASRGDTEAFF.

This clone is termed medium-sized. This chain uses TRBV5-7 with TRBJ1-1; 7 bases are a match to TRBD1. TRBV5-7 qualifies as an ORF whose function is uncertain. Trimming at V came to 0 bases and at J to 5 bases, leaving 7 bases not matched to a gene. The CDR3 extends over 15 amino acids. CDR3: CASSLEGGGPTEAFF. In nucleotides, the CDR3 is TGTGCCAGCAGCTTGGAAGGGGGCGGCCCGACTGAAGCTTTCTTT.

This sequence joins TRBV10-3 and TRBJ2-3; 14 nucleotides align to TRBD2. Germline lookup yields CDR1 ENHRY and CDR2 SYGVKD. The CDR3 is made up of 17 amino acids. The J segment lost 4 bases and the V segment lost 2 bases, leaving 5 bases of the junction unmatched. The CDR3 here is CAISEPGTSGSPDTQYF. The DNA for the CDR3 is TGTGCCATCAGTGAGCCTGGGACTAGCGGGAGCCCAGATACGCAGTATTTT.

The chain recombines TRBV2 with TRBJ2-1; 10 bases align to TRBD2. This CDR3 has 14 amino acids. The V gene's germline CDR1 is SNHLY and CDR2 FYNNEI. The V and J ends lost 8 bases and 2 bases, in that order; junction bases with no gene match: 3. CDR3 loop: CASRTSGPYNEQFF. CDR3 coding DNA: TGTGCCAGCCGGACTAGCGGTCCCTACAATGAGCAGTTCTTC.

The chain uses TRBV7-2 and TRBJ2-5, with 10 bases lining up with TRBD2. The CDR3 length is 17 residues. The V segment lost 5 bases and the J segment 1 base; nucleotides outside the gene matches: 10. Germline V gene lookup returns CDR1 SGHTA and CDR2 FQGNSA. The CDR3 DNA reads TGTGCCAGCAGCCCACCCCAGCGGGAGGGACCCCAAGAGACCCAGTACTTC. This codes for CASSPPQREGPQETQYF.

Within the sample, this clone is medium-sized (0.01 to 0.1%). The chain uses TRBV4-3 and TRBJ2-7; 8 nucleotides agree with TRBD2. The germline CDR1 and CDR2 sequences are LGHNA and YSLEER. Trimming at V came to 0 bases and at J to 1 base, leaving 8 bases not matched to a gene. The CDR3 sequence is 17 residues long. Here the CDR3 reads CASSQDHRSGSSYEQYF. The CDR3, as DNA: TGCGCCAGCAGCCAAGATCACCGGAGCGGGAGTTCCTACGAGCAGTACTTC.

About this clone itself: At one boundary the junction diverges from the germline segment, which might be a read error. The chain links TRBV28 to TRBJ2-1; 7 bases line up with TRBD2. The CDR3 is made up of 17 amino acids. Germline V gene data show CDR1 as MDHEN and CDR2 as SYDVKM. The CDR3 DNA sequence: TGTGCCAGCAGTTCCTACGGAGGACTAGGTATTTTCGATGAGCGGTTCTTC. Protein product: CASSSYGGLGIFDERFF.

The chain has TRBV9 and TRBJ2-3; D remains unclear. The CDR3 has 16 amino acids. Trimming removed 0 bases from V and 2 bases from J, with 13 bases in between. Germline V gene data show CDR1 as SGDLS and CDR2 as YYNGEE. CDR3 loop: CASSVGASKNTDTQYF. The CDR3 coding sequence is TGTGCCAGCAGCGTAGGAGCTAGTAAAAACACAGATACGCAGTATTTT.

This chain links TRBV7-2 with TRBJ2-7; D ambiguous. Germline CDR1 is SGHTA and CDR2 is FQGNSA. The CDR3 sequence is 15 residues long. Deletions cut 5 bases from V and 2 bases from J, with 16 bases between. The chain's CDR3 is CASSPREISTYEQYF. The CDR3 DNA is TGTGCCAGCAGCCCTAGGGAAATTTCAACCTACGAGCAGTACTTC.

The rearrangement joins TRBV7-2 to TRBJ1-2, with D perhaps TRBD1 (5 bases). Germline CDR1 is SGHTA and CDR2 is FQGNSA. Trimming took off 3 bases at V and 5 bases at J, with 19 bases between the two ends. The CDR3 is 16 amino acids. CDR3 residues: CASSLSWVRWGYGYTF. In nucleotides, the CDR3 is TGTGCCAGCAGCTTGTCATGGGTCAGGTGGGGGTATGGCTACACCTTC.

CDR3 in DNA: TGTGCCAGCAGCTTTAGAGTAAGAGGGGGGCCTATTAACACTGAAGCTTTCTTT. It translates to CASSFRVRGGPINTEAFF. V is TRBV11-2 and J is TRBJ1-1, with D maybe TRBD1 (6 bases). CDR1 and CDR2 (germline): SGHAT, FQNNGV. V lost 3 bases, J lost 2 bases, and 22 bases lay in between. The CDR3 runs 18 residues.

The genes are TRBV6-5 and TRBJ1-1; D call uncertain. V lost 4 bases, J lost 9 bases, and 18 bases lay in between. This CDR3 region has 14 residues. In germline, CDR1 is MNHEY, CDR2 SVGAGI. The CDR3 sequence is CASSFSPTGAKAFF. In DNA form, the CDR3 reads TGTGCCAGCAGTTTCTCGCCGACGGGAGCGAAAGCTTTCTTT.

The CDR3 protein is CASSGTGIYEQYF. In DNA form, the CDR3 reads TGTGCCAGCAGCGGGACAGGGATCTACGAGCAGTACTTC. The chain uses TRBV27 and TRBJ2-7, with 9 positions matching TRBD1. V shed 6 bases, J shed 3 bases, and the junction held 3 bases outside the gene matches. The CDR3 runs 13 residues. Germline assignment: CDR1 MNHEY and CDR2 SMNVEV (reference sequence).

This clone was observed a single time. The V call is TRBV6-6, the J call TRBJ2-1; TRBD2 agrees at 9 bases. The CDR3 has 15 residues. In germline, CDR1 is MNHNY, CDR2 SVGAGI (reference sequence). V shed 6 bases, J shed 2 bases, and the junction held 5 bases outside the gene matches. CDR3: CASSFSGGPYNEQFF. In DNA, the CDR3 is TGTGCCAGCAGCTTTAGCGGGGGTCCCTACAATGAGCAGTTCTTC.